A single sample gave rise to the 11 T cell receptor beta chains below, sequenced in a study of early T cells in non-severe SARS-CoV-2 infection (dated by TCRdb to the early 2020s). The protocol used for the library was 5' RACE. The listed sequencing device is NextSeq 500. TCRdb applied fastp at Q25 and MiXCR to the public reads, then kept only in-frame beta chains. Under each unique CDR3 protein, matching rows form one entry showing the most common genes and DNA. The sample table holds approximately 89,000 distinct CDR3 sequences, of which more than 12% were seen once. The biggest ten clones account for about 3% of the sample. Source material: whole blood. These receptors came from an adult who was a healthcare worker with PCR-confirmed SARS-CoV-2 infection or an uninfected control (not recorded which).

The chain is built from TRBV13 and TRBJ2-3; the match to TRBD2 covers 7 bases. This CDR3 has 16 residues. The J segment lost 1 base and the V segment lost 3 bases, leaving 7 bases of the junction unmatched. In germline, CDR1 is PRHDT, CDR2 FYEKMQ (reference sequence). DNA of the CDR3: TGTGCCAGCAGCTTCCCTAGCGGCCCCGGCACAGATACGCAGTATTTT. Translated: CASSFPSGPGTDTQYF.

This clonotype showed up just a few times. V usage is TRBV7-8 and J usage is TRBJ2-4, with TRBD2 matching over 12 bases. Trimming cost V 1 base and J 0 bases; bases outside gene matches: 7. The CDR3 has 19 residues. The germline gives CDR1 SGHVS, CDR2 FQNEAQ. The CDR3 nucleotides are TGTGCCAGCAGCTTAGGGGCTAGCGGGAGGGCCCAAGCCAAAAACATTCAGTACTTC. As protein: CASSLGASGRAQAKNIQYF.

The gene calls are TRBV19 and TRBJ2-1, with D tentatively TRBD2 (6 bases). Germline V gene sequence: CDR1 LNHDA, CDR2 SQIVND (reference sequence). Trimming removed 1 base from V and 2 bases from J, with 9 bases in between. This CDR3 is built from 15 residues. CDR3 protein: CASSIVAGPYNEQFF. The DNA of the CDR3 is TGTGCCAGTAGTATAGTTGCGGGGCCCTACAATGAGCAGTTCTTC.

In its sample, this clonotype was seen a few times. V gene TRBV19 combines with J gene TRBJ2-7, with 12 bases that match TRBD1. The V gene's germline CDR1 is LNHDA and CDR2 SQIVND (reference sequence). The CDR3 consists of 15 residues. V gave up 5 bases and J gave up 3 bases; unmatched junction bases: 5. The chain's CDR3 is CASSAGTGGLYEQYF. Written as DNA, the CDR3 is TGTGCCAGTAGTGCCGGGACAGGGGGCCTCTACGAGCAGTACTTC.

This clonotype appeared a few times. V is TRBV18 and J is TRBJ1-6; D may be TRBD1 (6 bases). Germline values: CDR1 KGHSH, CDR2 LQKENI. V was cut by 3 bases and J by 7 bases, with 13 bases left in between. The CDR3 covers 15 residues. This CDR3 reads CASSPRTAINSPLHF. In nucleotides, the CDR3 is TGTGCCAGCTCACCCAGGACAGCAATAAATTCACCCCTCCACTTT.

This clonotype occurred a few times. This sequence joins TRBV11-2 and TRBJ1-4; D is possibly TRBD1 (5 bases). V was pared by 8 bases and J by 4 bases, with 14 bases between. The CDR3 sequence is 14 residues long. Germline CDR1 is SGHAT and CDR2 is FQNNGV. CDR3 DNA: TGTGCCAGCCGGAGGGGTATCGGTAATGAAAAACTGTTTTTT. It encodes CASRRGIGNEKLFF.

This sequence joins TRBV4-1 and TRBJ1-2; possibly TRBD1 for D (5 bases). Germline CDR1 reads MGHRA; CDR2 reads YSYEKL. The CDR3 contains 16 residues. The V end lost 3 bases, the J end lost 4 bases, and 18 bases lay between the germline ends. The CDR3 region is CASSQALGVQGYGYTF. The CDR3, as DNA: TGCGCCAGCAGCCAGGCATTAGGGGTCCAAGGCTATGGCTACACCTTC.

Only a few counts were recorded for this clonotype. V gene TRBV7-9 combines with J gene TRBJ1-1, with a weak D call TRBD1 (5 bases). V shed 4 bases and J shed 0 bases, with 15 bases lying between them. Looked up from germline, CDR1 is SEHNR and CDR2 is FQNEAQ (reference sequence). The CDR3 has 16 residues. The CDR3 nucleotides are TGTGCCAGCAGCTGGGGTCGGGGCGTAGTGAACACTGAAGCTTTCTTT. As protein: CASSWGRGVVNTEAFF.

The chain combines TRBV6-6 with TRBJ2-6; no reliable D call. The V end was cut by 0 bases, the J end by 0 bases, with 9 bases between. CDR3 length: 17 residues. Germline-derived CDR1 and CDR2 are MNHNY and SVGAGI (reference sequence). CDR3 nucleotides: TGTGCCAGCAGTTACTCGACGAGAAGCTCTGGGGCCAACGTCCTGACTTTC. It yields the protein CASSYSTRSSGANVLTF.

At least ten counts were recorded for this clonotype. The chain employs TRBV6-6 and TRBJ1-5; no clear D. This CDR3 is built from 15 residues. Germline lookup yields CDR1 MNHNY and CDR2 SVGAGI (reference sequence). V lost 4 bases, J lost 7 bases, and 17 bases lay in between. Here the CDR3 DNA reads TGTGCCAGCAGTTCCCCCTGGGAGGGAGGGCAGCCCCAGCATTTT. This encodes CASSSPWEGGQPQHF.

This clonotype has only a few counts. The gene calls are TRBV19 and TRBJ2-6, with D hard to call. This CDR3 is 17 amino acids long. Between the trimmed V and J ends, which lost 7 bases and 0 bases, there was a span of 16 bases. Germline CDR1 is LNHDA and CDR2 is SQIVND (reference sequence). The CDR3 sequence is CASTVGLVSSGANVLTF. Here the CDR3 DNA reads TGTGCCAGTACCGTGGGCCTAGTAAGCTCTGGGGCCAACGTCCTGACTTTC.